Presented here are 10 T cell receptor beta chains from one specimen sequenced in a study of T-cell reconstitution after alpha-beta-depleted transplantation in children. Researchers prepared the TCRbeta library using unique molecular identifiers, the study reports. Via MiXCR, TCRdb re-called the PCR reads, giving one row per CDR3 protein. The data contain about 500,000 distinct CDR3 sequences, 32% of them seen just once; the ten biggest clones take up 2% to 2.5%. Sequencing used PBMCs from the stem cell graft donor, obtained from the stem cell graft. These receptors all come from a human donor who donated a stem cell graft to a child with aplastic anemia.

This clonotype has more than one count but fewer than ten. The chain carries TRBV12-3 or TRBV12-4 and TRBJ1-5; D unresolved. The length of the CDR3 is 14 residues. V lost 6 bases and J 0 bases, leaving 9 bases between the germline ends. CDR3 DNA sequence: TGTGCCAGCAGCAATGTCTATAGCAATCAGCCCCAGCATTTT. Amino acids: CASSNVYSNQPQHF.

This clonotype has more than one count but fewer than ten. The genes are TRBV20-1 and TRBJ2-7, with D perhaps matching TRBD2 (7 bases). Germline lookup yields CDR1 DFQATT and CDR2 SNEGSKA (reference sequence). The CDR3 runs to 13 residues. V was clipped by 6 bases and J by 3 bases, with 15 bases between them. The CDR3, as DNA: TGCAGTGCCCCGCTGAGGGGGGGCTACGAGCAGTACTTC. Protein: CSAPLRGGYEQYF.

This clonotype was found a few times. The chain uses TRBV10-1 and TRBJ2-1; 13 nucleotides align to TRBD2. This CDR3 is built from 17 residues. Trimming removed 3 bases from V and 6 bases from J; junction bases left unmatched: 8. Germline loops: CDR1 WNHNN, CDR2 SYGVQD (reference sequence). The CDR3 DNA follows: TGCGCCAGCAGTGAAACACCGGGACTAGCGGGGTCCAATGAGCAGTTCTTC. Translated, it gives CASSETPGLAGSNEQFF.

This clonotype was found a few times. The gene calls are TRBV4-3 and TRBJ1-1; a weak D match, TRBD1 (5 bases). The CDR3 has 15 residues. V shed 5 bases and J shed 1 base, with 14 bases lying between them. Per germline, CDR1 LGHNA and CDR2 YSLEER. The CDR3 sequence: CASSYGTEWNTEAFF. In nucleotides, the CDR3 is TGCGCCAGCAGCTACGGGACGGAATGGAACACTGAAGCTTTCTTT.

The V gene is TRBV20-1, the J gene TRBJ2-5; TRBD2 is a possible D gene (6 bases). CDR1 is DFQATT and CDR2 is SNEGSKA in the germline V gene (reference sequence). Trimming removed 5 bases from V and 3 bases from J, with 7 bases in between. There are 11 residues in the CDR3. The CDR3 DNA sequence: TGCAGTGCTCAGCGGGAAGAGACCCAGTACTTC. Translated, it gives CSAQREETQYF.

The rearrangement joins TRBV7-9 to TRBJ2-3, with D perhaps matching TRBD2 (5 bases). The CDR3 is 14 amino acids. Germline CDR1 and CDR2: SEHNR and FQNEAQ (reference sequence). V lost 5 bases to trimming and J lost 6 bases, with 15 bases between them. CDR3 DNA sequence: TGTGCCAGCAGCGCGACCGCGAGGGCCGATACGCAGTATTTT. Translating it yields CASSATARADTQYF.

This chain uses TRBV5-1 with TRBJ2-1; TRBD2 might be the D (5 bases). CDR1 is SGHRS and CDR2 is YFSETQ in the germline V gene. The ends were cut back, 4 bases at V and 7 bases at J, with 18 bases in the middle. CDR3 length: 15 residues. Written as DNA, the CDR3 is TGCGCCAGCAGCGGCACTGGACCGGGAACGAATGAGCAGTTCTTC. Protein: CASSGTGPGTNEQFF.

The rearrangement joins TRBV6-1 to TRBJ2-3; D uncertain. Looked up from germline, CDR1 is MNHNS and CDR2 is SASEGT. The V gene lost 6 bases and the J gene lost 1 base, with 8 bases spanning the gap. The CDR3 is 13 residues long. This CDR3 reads CASRSGGTDTQYF. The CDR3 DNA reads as TGTGCCAGCAGAAGTGGTGGCACAGATACGCAGTATTTT.

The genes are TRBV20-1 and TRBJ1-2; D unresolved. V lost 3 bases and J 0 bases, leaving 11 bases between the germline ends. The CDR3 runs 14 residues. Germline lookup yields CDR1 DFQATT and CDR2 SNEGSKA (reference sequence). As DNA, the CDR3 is TGCAGTGCTAGTGGCCCAGCCCCTAACTATGGCTACACCTTC. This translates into CSASGPAPNYGYTF.

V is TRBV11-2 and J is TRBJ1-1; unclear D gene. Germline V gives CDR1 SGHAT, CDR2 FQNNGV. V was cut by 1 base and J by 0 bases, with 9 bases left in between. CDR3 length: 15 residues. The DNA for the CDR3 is TGTGCCAGCAGCTTAGGTCTATCGGTGAACACTGAAGCTTTCTTT. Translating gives CASSLGLSVNTEAFF.